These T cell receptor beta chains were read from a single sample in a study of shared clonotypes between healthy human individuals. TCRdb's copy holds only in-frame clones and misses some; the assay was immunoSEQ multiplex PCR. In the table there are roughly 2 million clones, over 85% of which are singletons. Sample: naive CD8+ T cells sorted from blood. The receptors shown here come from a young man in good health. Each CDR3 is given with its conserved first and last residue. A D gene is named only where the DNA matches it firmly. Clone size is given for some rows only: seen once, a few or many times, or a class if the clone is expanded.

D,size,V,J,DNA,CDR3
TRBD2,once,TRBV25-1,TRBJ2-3,TGTGCCAGCAGTGAAGAATTGGCGGGAGGGTACGATACGCAGTATTTT,CASSEELAGGYDTQYF
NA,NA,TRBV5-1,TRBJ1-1,TGCGCCAGCACGGGAGGGAACACTGAAGCTTTCTTT,CASTGGNTEAFF
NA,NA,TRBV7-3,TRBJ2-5,TGTGCCAGCAGCTTAGGGGTTATAAAGGGAGCTGGTGGAGAGACCCAGTACTTC,CASSLGVIKGAGGETQYF
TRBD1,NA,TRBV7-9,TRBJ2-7,TGTGCCAGCAGCTTGGCGACAGGGGCTTTTTGGGAGCAGTACTTC,CASSLATGAFWEQYF
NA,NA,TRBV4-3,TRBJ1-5,TGCGCCAGCAGCCAAGCGGTCAATCAGCCCCAGCATTTT,CASSQAVNQPQHF
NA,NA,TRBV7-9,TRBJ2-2,TGTGCCAGCAGCTTAGTTGACACTCGGACTACCGGGGAGCTGTTTTTT,CASSLVDTRTTGELFF
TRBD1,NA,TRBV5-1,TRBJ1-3,TGCGCCAGCAGCTTGGACCCTCTACAGGGGGGCGCGTCTGGAAACACCATATATTTT,CASSLDPLQGGASGNTIYF
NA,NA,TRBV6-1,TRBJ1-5,TGTGCCAGCAGTGAAGTTCGGGGCCCGAATCAGCCCCAGCATTTT,CASSEVRGPNQPQHF
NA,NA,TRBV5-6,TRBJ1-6,TGTGCCAGCAGCATCTGGACAGAAAATAATTCACCCCTCCACTTT,CASSIWTENNSPLHF
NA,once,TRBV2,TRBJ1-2,TGTGCCAGCAGCAAGGCCCAACTGGCCTATGGCTACACCTTC,CASSKAQLAYGYTF
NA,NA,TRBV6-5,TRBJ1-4,TGTGCCAGCAGTTACCTTGAGGAGGGGGAAGAAAAACTGTTTTTT,CASSYLEEGEEKLFF
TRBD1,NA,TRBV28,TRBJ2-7,TGTGCCAGCAGTCCCGGACAGGGGGCCTACGAGCAGTACTTC,CASSPGQGAYEQYF
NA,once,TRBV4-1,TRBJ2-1,TGCGCCAGCAGCCAAGATGCCCTGACGTCGCAGTTCTTC,CASSQDALTSQFF
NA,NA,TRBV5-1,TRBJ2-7,TGCGCCAGCAGCGACGATGGGGGACGGGGGATAACCTACGAGCAGTACTTC,CASSDDGGRGITYEQYF